This paragraph reports one T cell receptor beta chain. Its antigen specificity is not known. No much larger clonotype is one base removed from it; base qualities were not supplied. The entry originates in a study of CD8+ T cells in alopecia areata (dated by TCRdb to between 2017 and 2018). For the study in its entirety: Treated patients were enrolled in an open-label pilot trial of oral tofacitinib, 5 to 10 mg twice daily, for moderate-to-severe alopecia areata. Patients stayed on tofacitinib for 6 to 18 months and then had 6 months of follow-up off drug so that delayed response and recurrence could be assessed. Scalp clonality was compared across normal scalp (n=4), patchy alopecia areata scalp (n=8), and alopecia totalis/universalis scalp (n=8). In humans, TCRbeta sequencing was performed on scalp tissue and on sorted CD4+ and CD8+ peripheral blood T cells from healthy controls and from patients with patchy or totalis/universalis alopecia areata. Disease severity in treated patients was measured with the SALT score, which quantifies the percentage of affected scalp surface area. Amplification of TCRbeta CDR3 regions was done by immunoSEQ multiplex PCR using 35 Vbeta forward primers and 13 Jbeta reverse primers. The study used high-throughput TCRbeta sequencing to examine T cell clonal expansion in alopecia areata, in both the C3H/HeJ mouse model and human patients. The RNA source kit depended on sample type: the PAXgene miRNA kit for fixed scalp, the miRNeasy kit for PBMCs, and the RNeasy kit for mouse skin. Biopsies were taken from tofacitinib-treated patients at baseline and again at 4 and 24 weeks into treatment, and several of those patients also had a later scalp biopsy. The full study reports these points: During tofacitinib treatment, many expanded lesional clones remained in scalp and blood, and this persistence may partly explain relapse after treatment is stopped. Compared with normal scalp, lesional scalp, particularly in alopecia totalis/universalis, had higher clonality and more expanded CD8+ clones, which suggests antigenic drive. Scalp TCR repertoire analysis is complicated because resident alphabeta T cells in normal human skin are also sequenced, whereas mouse skin is dominated by gammadelta T cells. Tofacitinib significantly decreased scalp clonality and the number of expanded CD8+ clones among the top 100 scalp clones. Because the treated cohort was small and included a single nonresponder, larger studies are needed to assess links between baseline CD8+ expansion and response. TCR sequences shared between patients were less clear than in mice, possibly partly because of HLA diversity in the patient population.

In light of the paper, this sample's time point label describes: 20 to 30 weeks on oral tofacitinib. This specimen's treatment or condition label, per the study, means: oral pan-JAK inhibitor, 5-10 mg twice daily. Lesional scalp punch biopsies and peripheral blood were collected from alopecia areata patients. PBMCs were separated by density centrifugation and stained for CD3, CD4 and CD8, after which CD4+ and CD8+ T cells were sorted on a FACSAria. Libraries were prepared through the immunoSEQ multiplex PCR assay. RNA was extracted from all samples and reverse transcribed into cDNA, which served as template for TCR sequencing. SuperScript III was used for first-strand cDNA synthesis, primed with a 2:1 mix of oligo-dT and random hexamers. A synthetic immune receptor repertoire was used to assess amplification bias, and residual bias was removed computationally. The study's own analysis went as follows. Raw reads were preprocessed to remove errors, and CDR3 was defined according to IMGT conventions as the region from the conserved cysteine to phenylalanine. Clonality was computed as 1 minus the Shannon entropy, with the entropy normalized by log2 of the number of productive unique TCRs. Scalp TCRbeta sequences were cross-referenced with sorted blood CD4 and CD8 repertoires so that the CD4 or CD8 identity of scalp clones could be inferred. TCRdb took this table from immuneACCESS and kept in-frame rearrangements with V and J called. Such tables lack part of the clones; where checked against another copy, unresolved V genes explain under half of the gap, and the rest is unexplained. V and J calls and clone size are as listed in that table; D and trimming were resolved from the DNA. This sample lists 110,000 or so clones; roughly 50% were detected once. The ten largest clones add up to 3% to 4% of the sample.

The junction carries 9 bases between V and J, which are trimmed by 2 bases and 5 bases respectively. From the cysteine through the phenylalanine, the CDR3 covers 12 amino acids. The read is trimmed to its CDR3 DNA, 36 bases read in frame from base 1. CDR1 and CDR2 were assigned from the germline V gene (reference sequence) as GTSNPN and SVGIG. The sequence was collected from a human donor with alopecia areata. In this chain, TRBV30 is recombined with TRBJ2-5, with the D gene call left open. Specimen: CD4+ T cells sorted from blood, collected at week 24, from a patient treated with tofacitinib. The DNA sequence is as follows: TGTGCCTGGAGTACGAGGTACGAGACCCAGTACTTC. It translates to CAWSTRYETQYF. The entire variable domain, with the stretches around the CDR3 drawn from the reference TRBV30 and TRBJ2-5 proteins, is SQTIHQWPATLVQPVGSPLSLECTVEGTSNPNLYWYRQAAGRGLQLLFYSVGIGQISSEVPQNLSASRPQDRQFILSSKKLLLSDSGFYLCAWSTRYETQYFGPGTRLLVL.